This section outlines one TCR beta chain sequence together with its context. As yet, its antigen is unknown. This record belongs to a study of lymphopenia after photon versus proton radiotherapy. Study observations and caveats: After the lymphocyte nadir, photon-treated repertoires showed oligoclonal expansion, especially of CD8+ Temra cells.

The data were produced by immunoSEQ multiplex PCR, yet TCRdb's version contains in-frame clones alone and is incomplete. The sample includes around 62,000 clones, around 85% of them seen just once. Trimming left V 5 bases short and J 1 base short, with 14 bases between. The CDR3 covers 15 residues. Germline CDR1 reads SGHAT; CDR2 reads FQNNGV. Specimen: peripheral blood, collected from a patient treated with proton-based radiotherapy. The J gene is TRBJ1-1, the V gene TRBV11-2; the D is unclear. The source of this sequence is a man aged 60 to 75 with pancreatic cancer. CDR3 sequence (DNA): TGTGCCAGCAGCATAACAGCTCGTTCGAACACTGAAGCTTTCTTT. Protein product: CASSITARSNTEAFF.